The rows below give T cell receptor beta chains drawn from one sample of a study of cytomegalovirus exposure and HLA in healthy donors. The data were produced by immunoSEQ multiplex PCR, yet TCRdb's version contains in-frame clones alone and is incomplete. The sample comprises about 120,000 clones, around nine tenths of which are singletons, and about 6% rests with the top ten. Material: PBMCs. The receptor source for this set is a woman in her late teens or twenties in good health and CMV-seropositive. The CDR3 runs from the conserved cysteine through the conserved F or W. The D gene is left open where the match is weak. Rows give clone size only sometimes, using once, few, many, or a class for an expanded clone.

j_gene	v_gene	d_gene	abundance	len	CDR3nt	CDR3aa
TRBJ1-2	TRBV9	TRBD1	-	14	TGTGCCAGCAGCGTGGGACAGGCTGTCAATGGCTACACCTTC	CASSVGQAVNGYTF
TRBJ2-2	TRBV19	-	-	14	TGTGCCAGTAGTATAGAGAGTGGAGCAGGGGAGCTGTTTTTT	CASSIESGAGELFF
TRBJ2-3	TRBV11-2	-	-	16	TGTGCCAGCAGCGATGAAGGTCGGGGGAGCACAGATACGCAGTATTTT	CASSDEGRGSTDTQYF
TRBJ2-5	TRBV11-3	-	-	14	TGTGCCAGCAGCTTAGATGGACAGATCGGGACCCAGTACTTC	CASSLDGQIGTQYF
TRBJ2-2	TRBV2	TRBD2	once	15	TGTGCCAGCGGGGTAGCGGGAGGTTTCACCGGGGAGCTGTTTTTT	CASGVAGGFTGELFF
TRBJ1-3	TRBV4-2	-	-	14	TGTGCCAGCAGCCAAGACAGCAAGGGGGACACCATATATTTT	CASSQDSKGDTIYF
TRBJ2-1	TRBV30	TRBD2	once	16	TGTGCCTGGAGTGGGGCTAGCGGGGTCTATTACAATGAGCAGTTCTTC	CAWSGASGVYYNEQFF
TRBJ2-4	TRBV28	-	-	12	TGTGCCAGCGGCATAGCCAAAAACATTCAGTACTTC	CASGIAKNIQYF
TRBJ1-1	TRBV29-1	-	-	13	TGCAGCACGCGAAGGACAGCGAACACTGAAGCTTTCTTT	CSTRRTANTEAFF
TRBJ2-1	TRBV14	-	few	15	TGTGCCAGCAGCCCTCGGGTGTTATCCTACAATGAGCAGTTCTTC	CASSPRVLSYNEQFF
TRBJ1-2	TRBV5-4	-	-	14	TGTGCCAGCAGCTCACAGGGTGGAAACTATGGCTACACCTTC	CASSSQGGNYGYTF
TRBJ1-5	TRBV2	-	few	13	TGTGCCAGCCGACGGGGGAGTTTGGAGCCCCAGCATTTT	CASRRGSLEPQHF
TRBJ1-2	TRBV5-1	TRBD1	-	18	TGCGCCAGCAGCCTAGCCTCGAAGACAGGGATTTTTAACTATGGCTACACCTTC	CASSLASKTGIFNYGYTF
TRBJ2-6	TRBV15	-	-	18	TGTGCCACCAGCAGAAAAGGGGTGGTGAGTTCTGGGGCCAACGTCCTGACTTTC	CATSRKGVVSSGANVLTF
TRBJ2-7	TRBV4-2	TRBD1	-	13	TGTGCCAGCAGCCTTAGACAGGGGCACGAGCAGTACTTC	CASSLRQGHEQYF
TRBJ2-1	TRBV5-1	-	once	15	TGCGCCAGCAGCTTGGGGCTCGGGGAGAGCAATGAGCAGTTCTTC	CASSLGLGESNEQFF
TRBJ1-1	TRBV6-5	TRBD1	-	14	TGTGCCAGCAGGATGCCGGGACAGGGCACTGAAGCTTTCTTT	CASRMPGQGTEAFF
TRBJ2-1	TRBV5-4	-	-	13	TGTGCCAGCAGCGCCCCAGGGGCCAATGAGCAGTTCTTC	CASSAPGANEQFF
TRBJ1-1	TRBV5-1	-	-	13	TGCGCCAGCAGCTTGACACGGGGAACTGAAGCTTTCTTT	CASSLTRGTEAFF
TRBJ2-1	TRBV5-1	TRBD1	-	16	TGCGCCAGCAGCTTGGCGGGACAGGGGGCTCTCAATGAGCAGTTCTTC	CASSLAGQGALNEQFF
TRBJ2-7	TRBV7-7	TRBD1	-	14	TGTGCTAGCAGCTTAGGACAGGGGAGCCACGAGCAGTACTTC	CASSLGQGSHEQYF
TRBJ2-2	TRBV5-1	TRBD1	-	17	TGCGCCAGCAGCTTGGCTCCGGGACAGGGATTGGCCGGGGAGCTGTTTTTT	CASSLAPGQGLAGELFF
TRBJ2-7	TRBV7-6	-	-	17	TGTGCCAGCAGCGTAGACCTCGGGGGACGAGGGCTGTACGAGCAGTACTTC	CASSVDLGGRGLYEQYF
TRBJ1-2	TRBV7-6	-	-	16	TGTGCCAGCAGCTTACTACCCTCCGGGACATATGATGGCTACACCTTC	CASSLLPSGTYDGYTF
TRBJ1-2	TRBV27	-	many	12	TGTGCCAGCAGTTTATCCACAGGTGGCTACACCTTC	CASSLSTGGYTF
TRBJ2-1	TRBV7-6	TRBD2	-	15	TGTGCCAGCAGCTTACCGGCTAGCGGGGGCAATGAGCAGTTCTTC	CASSLPASGGNEQFF
TRBJ2-5	TRBV30	-	once	14	TGTGCCTGGAGTGTACGGGGGGCCCGTGAGACCCAGTACTTC	CAWSVRGARETQYF
TRBJ1-2	TRBV27	TRBD1	-	15	TGTGCCAGCAGTTCACCGGGACAGGGGGCGGGGGGCTACACCTTC	CASSSPGQGAGGYTF
TRBJ2-7	TRBV2	-	once	15	TGTGCCAGCAGTGAAGGAAGGACACAATCCTACGAGCAGTACTTC	CASSEGRTQSYEQYF
TRBJ1-2	TRBV11-1	TRBD1	-	16	TGTGCCAGCAGCCCTACAGCAGTACAGGGGATCTATGGCTACACCTTC	CASSPTAVQGIYGYTF
TRBJ2-7	TRBV2	TRBD2	few	12	TGTGCCAGCAGTCGGACTAGCTCCGAGCAGTACTTC	CASSRTSSEQYF
TRBJ1-1	TRBV30	-	-	13	TGTGCCTGGAGTGGATTGGCGGCGGCTGAAGCTTTCTTT	CAWSGLAAAEAFF
TRBJ2-5	TRBV5-4	TRBD2	-	16	TGTGCCAGCAGCCCCCCCGGACTAGCGGGAGTTGAGACCCAGTACTTC	CASSPPGLAGVETQYF
TRBJ1-2	TRBV7-3	TRBD1	-	17	TGTGGAGTTCCAGGCGGGACAGGGGAAACAAGGTACTATGGCTACACCTTC	CGVPGGTGETRYYGYTF
TRBJ2-1	TRBV4-2	-	-	13	TGTGCCAGCAGCCTCCAGGAAAACAATGAGCAGTTCTTC	CASSLQENNEQFF
TRBJ1-2	TRBV4-1	-	-	14	TGCGCCAGCAGCCAAGCTACGACAGTGCGTGGCTACACCTTC	CASSQATTVRGYTF
TRBJ2-7	TRBV29-1	-	few	13	TGCAGCGGCCGGGACTTAAACACCTACGAGCAGTACTTC	CSGRDLNTYEQYF
TRBJ2-5	TRBV6-5	TRBD2	few	15	TGTGCCAGCAGGTTCCAACCGGGACTAGCGGAGACCCAGTACTTC	CASRFQPGLAETQYF
TRBJ1-1	TRBV6-5	-	-	13	TGTGCCAGCAGTTATGGGACACGTACTGAAGCTTTCTTT	CASSYGTRTEAFF
TRBJ2-7	TRBV7-2	-	-	17	TGTGCCAGCAGCCTCCCCCGGGGGAAGGTCGGATCCTACGAGCAGTACTTC	CASSLPRGKVGSYEQYF
TRBJ2-3	TRBV11-3	TRBD2	-	14	TGTGCCAGCAGCTCGCTAGCGGGAGTGGATACGCAGTATTTT	CASSSLAGVDTQYF
TRBJ2-7	TRBV2	-	-	13	TGTGCCAGCAGTCCGGGATATTCGGGCGAGCAGTACTTC	CASSPGYSGEQYF